A single sample is the source of the 13 T cell receptor beta chains below, sequenced in a study of CD8+ T cells in alopecia areata. Reverse transcribed after extraction, RNA yielded cDNA as the sequencing template. The assay was immunoSEQ multiplex PCR, and TCRdb's table has in-frame clones only and misses some. This sample has over 100,000 clones, each found more than once. The source material was lesional skin. The source of these receptors is a C3H/HeJ mouse with alopecia areata. For this mouse line, the MHC haplotype is H2-k.

This clone came up many times. Germline and genes: mouse. The read finishes 4 residues shy of the CDR3 end, and the germline J gene is used to complete it. This rearrangement joins TRBV13-3 to TRBJ2-1; 7 nucleotides match TRBD1. Losses at the gene ends were 0 bases for V and 0 bases for J; bases not matched to a gene: 3. The CDR3 runs 16 residues. Germline V gives CDR1 NNHDY, CDR2 SYVADS. CDR3 bases read: TGTGCCAGCAGTGATGAGGGACAGAATAACTATGCT. Translated: CASSDEGQNNYA. The entire CDR3 is CASSDEGQNNYAEQFF.

This clone appeared many times. Mouse germline and gene names are used. The observed sequence ends 4 residues before the CDR3 terminus, with the missing tail filled in from the germline J gene. The sample contains more than one DNA sequence encoding this CDR3. V usage is TRBV13-3 and J usage is TRBJ2-1; the D is unclear. Germline V CDR1 and CDR2: NNHDY, SYVADS. V gave up 4 bases and J gave up 1 base, with 6 bases separating them. This CDR3 contains 13 residues. The CDR3: CASSLLNYAEQFF. The CDR3 DNA, read in part, is TGTGCCAGCAGTCTCCTAAACTATGCT.

Comment on this clone: The protein listed by TCRdb differs at residue 10 from the translated DNA, so the DNA translation is shown. Gene names and germline match the mouse. The read stops 3 residues short of the end of the CDR3; the missing end is completed from the germline J gene. The V gene is TRBV19, the J gene TRBJ1-6, with D possibly TRBD1 on 6 matching bases. TRBJ1-6 is sorted into the ORF group, with uncertain function. The length of the CDR3 is 13 residues. V was trimmed by 3 bases and J by 9 bases, leaving 10 bases between them. Germline assignment: CDR1 FNHDT and CDR2 SITEND (reference sequence). Partial CDR3 DNA: TGTGCCAGCAGTACAGGGGTGGGTTCGCCC. Its protein product is CASSTGVGSP. The complete CDR3 sequence is CASSTGVGSPLYF.

As for this clone: Gene names refer to mouse genes. The CDR3 end is not reached by the read, which stops 4 residues before it; the germline J gene fills it in. The J gene is TRBJ2-7, the V gene TRBV1, with 13 nucleotides matching TRBD2. The CDR3 is 15 residues long. Germline CDR1 NSQYPW, CDR2 LRSPGD (reference sequence). CDR3 bases read: TGCACCTGCAGTGGGGGACTGGGGGGGGAATAT. It encodes CTCSGGLGGEY. In full, the CDR3 is CTCSGGLGGEYEQYF. Drawing the rest from reference TRBV1 and TRBJ2-7, the complete variable domain is VTLLEQNPRWRLVPRGQAVNLRCILKNSQYPWMSWYQQDLQKQLQWLFTLRSPGDKEVKSLPGADYLATRVTDTELRLQVANMSQGRTLYCTCSGGLGGEYEQYFGPGTRLTVL.

This clone came up a few times. Germline and genes: mouse. The sequenced fragment ends 4 residues before the CDR3 boundary, so the rest is inferred from the germline J gene. The chain joins TRBV19 to TRBJ1-1, with 9 bases that match TRBD1. Unmatched junction bases numbered 4, after V lost 3 bases and J lost 1 base. Germline values: CDR1 FNHDT, CDR2 SITEND (reference sequence). The CDR3 is made up of 15 amino acids. CDR3 DNA, as far as it was read: TGTGCCAGCAGTAAACAGGGGGCGGGAAACACA. Protein product: CASSKQGAGNT. The CDR3 as a whole reads CASSKQGAGNTEVFF.

This clone was found a few times. All gene names here are mouse names. The read stops 4 residues short of the end of the CDR3; the missing end is completed from the germline J gene. Other DNA sequences in the same sample also yield this CDR3. The V and J genes are TRBV13-3 and TRBJ2-1, with 8 bases that match TRBD2. The CDR3 has 15 amino acids. Germline V gives CDR1 NNHDY, CDR2 SYVADS. V trimming: 5 bases; J trimming: 1 base; junction bases outside the gene matches: 5. This chain's CDR3 is CASSPAGGNYAEQFF. The CDR3 bases that were read are TGTGCCAGCAGCCCCGCTGGGGGGAACTATGCT.

This clone turned up a few times. Each gene name is a mouse one. The read finishes 4 residues shy of the CDR3 end, and the germline J gene is used to complete it. The rearrangement joins TRBV31 to TRBJ1-1; the match to TRBD1 covers 11 bases. The CDR3 spans 13 residues. V gave up 3 bases and J gave up 4 bases; unmatched junction bases: 1. Germline lookup yields CDR1 GKSSPN and CDR2 SITVG. CDR3: CAWRGTGGTEVFF. The CDR3 bases that were read are TGTGCCTGGAGGGGGACAGGGGGCACA.

As for this clone: Mouse gene names and germline throughout. The read ends 4 residues shy of where the CDR3 ends; the end is completed using the germline J gene. This chain connects TRBV1 to TRBJ2-5; D unresolved. CDR3 length: 16 amino acids. CDR1 is NSQYPW and CDR2 is LRSPGD in the germline V gene (reference sequence). V lost 0 bases to trimming and J lost 0 bases, with 10 bases between them. Partial CDR3 DNA: TGCACCTGCAGTGCAGAACACAGATTTAACCAAGAC. Translated: CTCSAEHRFNQD. The CDR3 as a whole reads CTCSAEHRFNQDTQYF.

This clone appeared a few times. Mouse names are used for the genes. The read comes to an end 4 residues before the CDR3 does, leaving the germline J gene to fill in the end. This sequence joins TRBV13-3 and TRBJ2-7; 8 bases map to TRBD2. V was clipped by 5 bases and J by 0 bases; unmatched bases: 7. Germline V lookup: CDR1 NNHDY, CDR2 SYVADS. The CDR3 runs to 15 residues. Partial CDR3 DNA: TGTGCCAGCAGCCTCAACTGGGGGATCTCCTAT. Its translation is CASSLNWGISY. The full CDR3 sequence reads CASSLNWGISYEQYF.

Many counts were recorded for this clone. The gene names given are mouse names. The sequenced fragment ends 4 residues before the CDR3 boundary, so the rest is inferred from the germline J gene. The V gene is TRBV13-3, the J gene TRBJ2-1; 11 nucleotides agree with TRBD2. CDR3 length: 15 residues. Trimming at V came to 5 bases and at J to 5 bases, leaving 6 bases not matched to a gene. CDR1 and CDR2 (germline): NNHDY, SYVADS. CDR3 DNA (partial): TGTGCCAGCAGCCCTACTGGGGGGGCGCATGCT. Translation: CASSPTGGAHA. The full CDR3 protein is CASSPTGGAHAEQFF.

The table lists this clone with many counts. The listed genes are named as in mouse. Read data end 4 residues before the CDR3 end; the end is taken from the germline J gene. The chain joins TRBV31 to TRBJ1-1; D call uncertain. Trimming left V 0 bases short and J 1 base short, with 0 bases between. Germline V gives CDR1 GKSSPN, CDR2 SITVG. This CDR3 comprises 11 residues. CDR3 DNA, as far as it was read: TGTGCCTGGAGTCTAAACACA. This gives the protein CAWSLNT. The whole CDR3 region reads CAWSLNTEVFF.

About this clone: Mouse germline and gene names are used. Coverage ceases 4 residues before the CDR3 finishes, and the germline J gene fills in the end. The gene calls are TRBV1 and TRBJ2-7, with 7 bases identical to TRBD2. Germline CDR1 is NSQYPW and CDR2 is LRSPGD (reference sequence). There are 15 residues in the CDR3. Unmatched junction bases numbered 3, after V lost 0 bases and J lost 1 base. Partial CDR3 DNA: TGCACCTGCAGTGCAGATGGGGGGTATTCCTAT. Protein: CTCSADGGYSY. The CDR3 as a whole reads CTCSADGGYSYEQYF.

This clone was counted a few times. The germline and genes are mouse ones. The observed sequence ends 4 residues before the CDR3 terminus, with the missing tail filled in from the germline J gene. The chain links TRBV13-3 to TRBJ2-5; D is unclear. The germline V and J ends were trimmed by 2 bases and 1 base, with 8 bases remaining between them. The length of the CDR3 is 14 residues. The germline V gene encodes CDR1 NNHDY and CDR2 SYVADS. Incomplete CDR3 DNA: TGTGCCAGCAGTGAAGCCAGTGACCAAGAC. Encoded protein: CASSEASDQD. The whole CDR3 sequence reads CASSEASDQDTQYF.